This is a list of T cell receptor beta chains from one sample in a study of cytomegalovirus exposure and HLA in healthy donors. Generated by immunoSEQ multiplex PCR, the TCRdb table keeps only in-frame clones and is missing some. The table has tens of thousands of clones, 89% seen once. The material sequenced was PBMCs. The source of these receptors is a man in his thirties or forties in good health and CMV-seropositive. Both conserved end residues are part of each CDR3. D genes are given only for firm matches. Size is omitted from some rows. Given values are once, few, many or a class for expanded clones.

TRBJ2-1,TRBV4-1,-,TRBD2,CASSPGLATYNEQFF,TGCGCCAGCAGCCCGGGACTAGCGACGTACAATGAGCAGTTCTTC
TRBJ1-4,TRBV4-2,-,TRBD1,CASSPQSRTGGEKLFF,TGTGCCAGCAGCCCCCAAAGTAGGACAGGAGGAGAAAAACTGTTTTTT
TRBJ2-1,TRBV28,-,-,CASSLPGGASYNEQFF,TGTGCCAGCAGTTTACCAGGCGGGGCCTCCTACAATGAGCAGTTCTTC
TRBJ2-7,TRBV11-2,-,TRBD1,CASSSQRGQGPYEQYF,TGTGCCAGCAGCTCCCAGAGAGGACAGGGCCCTTACGAGCAGTACTTC
TRBJ2-7,TRBV11-1,-,TRBD2,CASSLEAGAYYEQYF,TGTGCCAGCAGCTTAGAGGCGGGAGCCTACTACGAGCAGTACTTC
TRBJ2-5,TRBV5-6,-,-,CASSSDRQETQYF,TGTGCCAGCAGCTCTGACAGACAAGAGACCCAGTACTTC
TRBJ2-5,TRBV6-1,once,-,CASSALQETQYF,TGTGCCAGCAGTGCCCTCCAAGAGACCCAGTACTTC
TRBJ2-7,TRBV6-1,-,-,CASSEVRLGEQYF,TGTGCCAGCAGTGAAGTTCGCCTCGGCGAGCAGTACTTC
TRBJ2-2,TRBV29-1,-,-,CSVYDRGGELFF,TGCAGCGTTTATGACCGGGGCGGGGAGCTGTTTTTT
TRBJ1-4,TRBV7-9,-,TRBD1,CASSLLQGAIPGEKLFF,TGTGCCAGCAGCTTGCTACAGGGGGCCATACCCGGAGAAAAACTGTTTTTT
TRBJ1-1,TRBV27,-,-,CASISGPMNTEAFF,TGTGCCAGCATCTCAGGGCCCATGAACACTGAAGCTTTCTTT